These 20 T cell receptor beta chains share one sample of origin, sequenced in a study of shared clonotypes between healthy human individuals. Only in-frame clones appear in the TCRdb table, and some are missing; sequencing was by immunoSEQ multiplex PCR. The table shows about 520,000 clones, with about 72% occurring only once. Sequenced: PBMCs. The receptor source for this set is a woman aged 40 to 55 in good health. Some clones in this sample may be carry-over from other donors' samples.

This rearrangement joins TRBV28 to TRBJ1-2; D uncertain. CDR1 is MDHEN, CDR2 SYDVKM, per germline. V lost 5 bases and J 5 bases, leaving 12 bases between the germline ends. The CDR3 contains 13 residues. CDR3: CASSGPPDYGYTF. Written as DNA, the CDR3 is TGTGCCAGCAGTGGGCCTCCTGATTATGGCTACACCTTC.

V is TRBV7-9 and J is TRBJ1-4; 10 nucleotides agree with TRBD1. Germline V gene data show CDR1 as SEHNR and CDR2 as FQNEAQ (reference sequence). The CDR3 spans 14 residues. J gave up 6 bases and V 4 bases, and 2 bases lay outside the gene matches. DNA of the CDR3: TGTGCCAGCAGCTCGGGGACAGGGGATGAAAAACTGTTTTTT. Amino acid sequence: CASSSGTGDEKLFF.

V usage is TRBV27 and J usage is TRBJ2-1; unclear D gene. Germline CDR1 reads MNHEY; CDR2 reads SMNVEV (reference sequence). V lost 3 bases and J 3 bases, leaving 6 bases between the germline ends. The CDR3 covers 13 residues. The CDR3 reads CASSLGVYNEQFF. CDR3 DNA sequence: TGTGCCAGCAGTTTGGGTGTCTACAATGAGCAGTTCTTC.

The genes are TRBV5-1 and TRBJ2-5, with 13 bases matching TRBD2. Trimming took 4 bases from V and 3 from J; bases not matched to a gene: 3. This CDR3 contains 15 residues. Germline loops: CDR1 SGHRS, CDR2 YFSETQ. The CDR3 nucleotides are TGCGCCAGCAGCGTAGGACTAGCGGGAGAAGAGACCCAGTACTTC. Amino acids: CASSVGLAGEETQYF.

The rearrangement links TRBV19 to TRBJ1-5; tentatively, D is TRBD1 (5 bases). The CDR3 spans 14 residues. V lost 10 bases, J lost 1 base, and 14 bases lay in between. The germline CDR1 and CDR2 sequences are LNHDA and SQIVND (reference sequence). The CDR3 DNA reads TGTGCCACCCGAGGGGCCGGGAGCAATCAGCCCCAGCATTTT. This codes for CATRGAGSNQPQHF.

The genes are TRBV19 and TRBJ2-3; a possible D gene is TRBD1 (6 bases). The V and J ends lost 3 bases and 6 bases respectively, with 10 bases between them. Germline V CDR1 and CDR2: LNHDA, SQIVND (reference sequence). The CDR3 sequence is 13 residues long. The CDR3 sequence: CASSISGADTQYF. In DNA form, the CDR3 reads TGTGCCAGTAGTATTTCAGGGGCCGATACGCAGTATTTT. The complete variable domain, with remaining parts taken from reference TRBV19 and TRBJ2-3, reads DGGITQSPKYLFRKEGQNVTLSCEQNLNHDAMYWYRQDPGQGLRLIYYSQIVNDFQKGDIAEGYSVSREKKESFPLTVTSAQKNPTAFYLCASSISGADTQYFGPGTRLTVL.

This clone was recorded a few times. The chain uses TRBV6-6 and TRBJ2-1; possible D gene TRBD2, 6 bases. CDR3 length equals 16 residues. Germline V gene data show CDR1 as MNHNY and CDR2 as SVGAGI (reference sequence). Trimming left V 6 bases short and J 0 bases short, with 15 bases between. Here the CDR3 reads CASSRSGPSSYNEQFF. DNA of the CDR3: TGTGCCAGCAGCCGGAGCGGGCCGAGCTCCTACAATGAGCAGTTCTTC.

Concerning this clone: Germline is not matched at one junction end, which may reflect a read error. The chain couples TRBV5-4 to TRBJ1-1, with TRBD1 matching 7 bases. The CDR3 consists of 14 residues. From germline, CDR1 is SGHNT and CDR2 YYREEE (reference sequence). CDR3 sequence reads: CASSQGQFSTEAFF. CDR3 DNA sequence: TGCGCCAGCAGCCAGGGACAGTTTAGCACTGAAGCTTTCTTT.

This clone showed up just once. Just one base apart from a much larger clone, this may be a read error. The same CDR3 also results from other DNA sequences found in this sample. V is TRBV30 and J is TRBJ1-1; no reliable D call. Germline V gene lookup returns CDR1 GTSNPN and CDR2 SVGIG (reference sequence). The CDR3 consists of 12 residues. The germline V and J ends were trimmed by 5 bases and 1 base, with 8 bases remaining between them. The CDR3 sequence: CAWAPGNTEAFF. The CDR3 DNA is TGTGCCTGGGCCCCTGGGAACACTGAAGCTTTCTTT.

This clone was recorded a few times. The genes are TRBV5-1 and TRBJ1-1; D is undetermined. CDR1 is SGHRS, CDR2 YFSETQ, per germline. CDR3 length: 14 amino acids. Trimming took off 4 bases at V and 3 bases at J, with 13 bases between the two ends. In nucleotides, the CDR3 is TGCGCCAGCAGCCCGGAGGGAGGGTACACTGAAGCTTTCTTT. Translated: CASSPEGGYTEAFF.

The chain couples TRBV7-9 to TRBJ2-7; 8 bases match TRBD2. V lost 5 bases and J lost 6; bases outside the gene matches: 6. The CDR3 consists of 13 residues. Germline V gene data show CDR1 as SEHNR and CDR2 as FQNEAQ (reference sequence). Written as DNA, the CDR3 is TGTGCCAGCAGCCCCGGGACTAGTACCGAGCAGTACTTC. This sequence encodes CASSPGTSTEQYF.

In this sample, this clone turned up a few times. A junction boundary mismatches the germline segment, possibly from a read error. The chain couples TRBV18 to TRBJ1-2; weak D call: TRBD1 (5 bases). The CDR3 is made up of 13 amino acids. Germline-derived CDR1 and CDR2 are KGHSH and LQKENI. The CDR3 nucleotides read TGTGCCAGCTCAACTGGGACCGACTATGGCTACGCCTTC. Translation gives CASSTGTDYGYAF.

Only a few counts were recorded for this clone. The chain combines TRBV7-9 with TRBJ1-1; D unclear. Germline V CDR1 and CDR2: SEHNR, FQNEAQ (reference sequence). V lost 3 bases to trimming and J lost 4 bases, with 3 bases between them. This CDR3 has 11 residues. CDR3 protein: CASSFGTEAFF. The CDR3 DNA follows: TGTGCCAGCAGCTTTGGCACTGAAGCTTTCTTT.

The CDR3 DNA follows: TGTGCCAGCAGCCCGACAGGGTTCGAGGGCTACACCTTC. Translated, it gives CASSPTGFEGYTF. This chain joins TRBV7-8 and TRBJ1-2, with 7 bases fitting TRBD1. V lost 5 bases to trimming and J lost 8 bases; unmatched junction nucleotides: 8. The germline V gene encodes CDR1 SGHVS and CDR2 FQNEAQ. The CDR3 runs to 13 residues.

This chain uses TRBV11-2 with TRBJ1-2, with TRBD1 matching 8 bases. After removal of 1 base from V and 3 bases from J, the junction contained 7 bases not matched to a gene. In germline, CDR1 is SGHAT, CDR2 FQNNGV. This CDR3 has 16 residues. The CDR3 coding sequence is TGTGCCAGCAGCTTAGGCGGGACAGGTGCTTACTATGGCTACACCTTC. Protein sequence: CASSLGGTGAYYGYTF. Full variable domain (rest looked up from reference TRBV11-2 and TRBJ1-2): EAGVAQSPRYKIIEKRQSVAFWCNPISGHATLYWYQQILGQGPKLLIQFQNNGVVDDSQLPKDRFSAERLKGVDSTLKIQPAKLEDSAVYLCASSLGGTGAYYGYTFGSGTRLTVV.

This chain uses TRBV7-8 with TRBJ2-1; 9 nucleotides align to TRBD2. The CDR3 has 16 amino acids. Germline values: CDR1 SGHVS, CDR2 FQNEAQ. With 1 base clipped from V and 9 bases from J, the junction kept 10 bases outside the gene matches. CDR3 nucleotides: TGTGCCAGCAGCTTAGGGGTAGCGGGGGCCCTCGGTGAGCAGTTCTTC. As protein: CASSLGVAGALGEQFF.

The chain joins TRBV18 to TRBJ2-7; D tentatively fits TRBD1 or TRBD2 (5 bases each). Germline CDR1 KGHSH, CDR2 LQKENI. V lost 2 bases and J 3 bases, leaving 11 bases between the germline ends. CDR3 length: 14 residues. The CDR3, as DNA: TGTGCCAGCTCACCATCCGGGGACCTCTACGAGCAGTACTTC. Encoded protein: CASSPSGDLYEQYF.

The sample holds a few counts of this clone. This sample also contains other DNA sequences that code for the same CDR3. The chain recombines TRBV7-2 with TRBJ2-1; D remains ambiguous. The germline V gene has CDR1 SGHTA and CDR2 FQGNSA. The CDR3 has 13 residues. Trimming stripped 4 bases from V and 0 bases from J, with 4 bases between. CDR3: CASSSNSYNEQFF. The CDR3 DNA is TGTGCCAGCAGCTCTAACTCCTACAATGAGCAGTTCTTC.

This chain connects TRBV5-1 to TRBJ2-3; TRBD1 aligns across 9 bases. Trimming cost V 3 bases and J 3 bases; bases outside gene matches: 2. The CDR3 has 14 residues. The germline V gene has CDR1 SGHRS and CDR2 YFSETQ. The CDR3 DNA reads as TGCGCCAGCAGCTCGGGACAGGGAACAGATACGCAGTATTTT. It encodes CASSSGQGTDTQYF. Filled out from reference TRBV5-1 and TRBJ2-3, the complete variable domain reads KAGVTQTPRYLIKTRGQQVTLSCSPISGHRSVSWYQQTPGQGLQFLFEYFSETQRNKGNFPGRFSGRQFSNSRSEMNVSTLELGDSALYLCASSSGQGTDTQYFGPGTRLTVL.

The V call is TRBV5-1, the J call TRBJ2-3; TRBD2 is a possible D gene (6 bases). The germline CDR1 and CDR2 sequences are SGHRS and YFSETQ. Deletions cut 4 bases from V and 4 bases from J, with 19 bases between. This CDR3 is built from 16 residues. CDR3 in amino acids: CASSTGAQIAADTQYF. The DNA of the CDR3 is TGCGCCAGCAGCACGGGAGCACAGATAGCCGCAGATACGCAGTATTTT. The full variable domain, its missing parts supplied by reference TRBV5-1 and TRBJ2-3, is KAGVTQTPRYLIKTRGQQVTLSCSPISGHRSVSWYQQTPGQGLQFLFEYFSETQRNKGNFPGRFSGRQFSNSRSEMNVSTLELGDSALYLCASSTGAQIAADTQYFGPGTRLTVL.